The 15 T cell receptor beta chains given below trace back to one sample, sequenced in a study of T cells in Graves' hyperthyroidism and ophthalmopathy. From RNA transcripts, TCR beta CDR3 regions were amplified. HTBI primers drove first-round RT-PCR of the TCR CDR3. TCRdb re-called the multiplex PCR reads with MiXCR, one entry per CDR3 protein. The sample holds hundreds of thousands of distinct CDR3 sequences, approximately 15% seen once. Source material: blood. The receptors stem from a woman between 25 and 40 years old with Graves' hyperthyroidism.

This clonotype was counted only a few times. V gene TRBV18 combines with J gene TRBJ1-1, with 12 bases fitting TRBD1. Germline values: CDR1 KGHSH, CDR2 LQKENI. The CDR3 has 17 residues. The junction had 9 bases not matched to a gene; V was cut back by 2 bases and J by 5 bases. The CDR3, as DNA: TGTGCCAGCTCACCAAAGGGACAGGGGGCGATAGGAACTGAAGCTTTCTTT. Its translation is CASSPKGQGAIGTEAFF.

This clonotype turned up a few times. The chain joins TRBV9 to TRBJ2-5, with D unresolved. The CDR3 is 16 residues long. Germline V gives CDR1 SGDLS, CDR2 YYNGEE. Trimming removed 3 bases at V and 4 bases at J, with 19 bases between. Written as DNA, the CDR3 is TGTGCCAGCAGCGAGGCCCCCTCAGAGTTGGGAGAGACCCAGTACTTC. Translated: CASSEAPSELGETQYF.

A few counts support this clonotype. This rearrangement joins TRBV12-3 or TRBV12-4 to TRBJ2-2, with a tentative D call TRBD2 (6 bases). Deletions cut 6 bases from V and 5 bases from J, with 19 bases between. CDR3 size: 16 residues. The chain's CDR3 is CASSRRWEARTGELFF. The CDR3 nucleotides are TGTGCCAGCAGCCGCCGCTGGGAGGCTCGGACCGGGGAGCTGTTTTTT.

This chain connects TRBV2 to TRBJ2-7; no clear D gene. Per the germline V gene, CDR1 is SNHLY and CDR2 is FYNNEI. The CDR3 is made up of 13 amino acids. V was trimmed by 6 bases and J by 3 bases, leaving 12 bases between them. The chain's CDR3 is CASRRGYNYEQYF. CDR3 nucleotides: TGTGCCAGCAGGCGTGGATACAACTACGAGCAGTACTTC.

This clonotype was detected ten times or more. The CDR3 DNA sequence: TGTGCCAGCAGCCGACAGACTGGGGGCTACGAGCAGTACTTC. It encodes CASSRQTGGYEQYF. J is TRBJ2-7 and V is TRBV11-2; the D gene could be TRBD1 or TRBD2 (5 bases each). Trimming removed 5 bases at V and 3 bases at J, with 14 bases between. The CDR3 consists of 14 residues. Germline values: CDR1 SGHAT, CDR2 FQNNGV. The full variable domain, in which reference TRBV11-2 and TRBJ2-7 provide the parts outside the CDR3, is EAGVAQSPRYKIIEKRQSVAFWCNPISGHATLYWYQQILGQGPKLLIQFQNNGVVDDSQLPKDRFSAERLKGVDSTLKIQPAKLEDSAVYLCASSRQTGGYEQYFGPGTRLTVT.

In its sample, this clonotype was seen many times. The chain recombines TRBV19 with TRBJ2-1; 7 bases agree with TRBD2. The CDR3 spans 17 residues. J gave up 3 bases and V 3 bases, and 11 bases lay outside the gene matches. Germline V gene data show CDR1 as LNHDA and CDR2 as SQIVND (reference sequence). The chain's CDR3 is CASSIARGDSHYNEQFF. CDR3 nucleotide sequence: TGTGCCAGTAGTATTGCTCGGGGGGACTCGCACTACAATGAGCAGTTCTTC. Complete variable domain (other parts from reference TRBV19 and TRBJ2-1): DGGITQSPKYLFRKEGQNVTLSCEQNLNHDAMYWYRQDPGQGLRLIYYSQIVNDFQKGDIAEGYSVSREKKESFPLTVTSAQKNPTAFYLCASSIARGDSHYNEQFFGPGTRLTVL.

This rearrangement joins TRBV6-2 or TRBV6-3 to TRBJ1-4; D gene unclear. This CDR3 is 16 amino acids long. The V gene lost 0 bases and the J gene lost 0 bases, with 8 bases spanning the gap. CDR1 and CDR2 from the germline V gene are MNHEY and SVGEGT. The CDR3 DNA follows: TGTGCCAGCAGTTACTCACGTGATGCAACTAATGAAAAACTGTTTTTT. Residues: CASSYSRDATNEKLFF.

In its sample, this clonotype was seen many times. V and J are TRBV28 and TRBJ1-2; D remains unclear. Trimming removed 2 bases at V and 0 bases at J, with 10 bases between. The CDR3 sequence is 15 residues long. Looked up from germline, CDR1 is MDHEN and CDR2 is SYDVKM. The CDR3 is CASSLKISTNYGYTF. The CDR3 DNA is TGTGCCAGCAGTTTAAAGATATCGACTAACTATGGCTACACCTTC.

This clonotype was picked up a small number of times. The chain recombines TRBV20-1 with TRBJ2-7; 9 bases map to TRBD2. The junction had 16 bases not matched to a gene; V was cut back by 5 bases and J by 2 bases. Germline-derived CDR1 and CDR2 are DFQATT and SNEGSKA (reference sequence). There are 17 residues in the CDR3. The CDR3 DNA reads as TGCAGTGCTTTCGGGACTAGCCCAACCACCACCACCTACGAGCAGTACTTC. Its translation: CSAFGTSPTTTTYEQYF.

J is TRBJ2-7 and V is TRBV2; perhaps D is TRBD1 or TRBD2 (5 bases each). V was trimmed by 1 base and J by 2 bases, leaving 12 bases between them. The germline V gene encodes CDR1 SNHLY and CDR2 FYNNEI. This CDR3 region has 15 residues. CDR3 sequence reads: CASSEGSRGPYEQYF. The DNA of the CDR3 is TGTGCCAGCAGTGAAGGGAGTAGGGGACCCTACGAGCAGTACTTC.

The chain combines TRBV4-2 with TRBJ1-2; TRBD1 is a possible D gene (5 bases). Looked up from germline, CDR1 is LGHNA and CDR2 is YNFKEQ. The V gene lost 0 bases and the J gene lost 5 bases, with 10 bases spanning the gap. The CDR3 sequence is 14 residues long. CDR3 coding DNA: TGTGCCAGCAGCCAAGATCAGGGAGGATATGGCTACACCTTC. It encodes CASSQDQGGYGYTF.

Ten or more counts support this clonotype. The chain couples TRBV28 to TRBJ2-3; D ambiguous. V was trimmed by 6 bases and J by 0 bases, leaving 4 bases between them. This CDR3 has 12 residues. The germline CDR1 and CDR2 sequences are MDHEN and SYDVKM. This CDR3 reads CASSTSTDTQYF. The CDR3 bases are TGTGCCAGCAGCACTAGCACAGATACGCAGTATTTT.

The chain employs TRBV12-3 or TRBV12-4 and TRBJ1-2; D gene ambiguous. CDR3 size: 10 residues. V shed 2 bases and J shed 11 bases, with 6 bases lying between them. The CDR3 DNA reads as TGTGCCAGCAGTTTAAATCCGTACACCTTC. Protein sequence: CASSLNPYTF.

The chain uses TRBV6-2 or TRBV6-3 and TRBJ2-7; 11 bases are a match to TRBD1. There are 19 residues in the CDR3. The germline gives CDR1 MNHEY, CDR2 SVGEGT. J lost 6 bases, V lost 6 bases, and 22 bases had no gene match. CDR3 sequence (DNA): TGTGCCAGCAGCACGAGGGGACAGGGGGTGAACTACATGCTGCCCGAGCAGTACTTC. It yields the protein CASSTRGQGVNYMLPEQYF.

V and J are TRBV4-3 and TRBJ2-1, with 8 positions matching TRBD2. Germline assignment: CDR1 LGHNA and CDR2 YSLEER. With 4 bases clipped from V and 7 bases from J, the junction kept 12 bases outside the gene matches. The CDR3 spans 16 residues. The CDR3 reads CASSLREGSWLNEQFF. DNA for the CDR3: TGCGCCAGCAGCCTCCGGGAGGGTTCTTGGTTGAATGAGCAGTTCTTC.